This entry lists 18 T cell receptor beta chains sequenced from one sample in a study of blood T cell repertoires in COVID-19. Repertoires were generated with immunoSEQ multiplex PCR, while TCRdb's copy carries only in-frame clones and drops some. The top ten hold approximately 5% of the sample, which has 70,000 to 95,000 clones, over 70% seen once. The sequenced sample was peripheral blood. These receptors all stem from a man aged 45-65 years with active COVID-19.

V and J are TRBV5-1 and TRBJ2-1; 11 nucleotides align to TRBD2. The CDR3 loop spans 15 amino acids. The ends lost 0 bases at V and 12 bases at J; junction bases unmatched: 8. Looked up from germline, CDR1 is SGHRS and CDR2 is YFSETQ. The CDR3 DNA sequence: TGCGCCAGCAGCTTGGGCACTAGCGGGAGTGAGACGCAGTTCTTC. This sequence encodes CASSLGTSGSETQFF.

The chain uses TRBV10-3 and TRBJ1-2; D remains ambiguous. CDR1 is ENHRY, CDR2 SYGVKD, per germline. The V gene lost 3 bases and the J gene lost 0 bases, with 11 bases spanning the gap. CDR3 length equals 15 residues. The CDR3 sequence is CAISEPGAANYGYTF. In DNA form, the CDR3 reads TGTGCCATCAGTGAACCCGGAGCGGCTAACTATGGCTACACCTTC.

CDR3 sequence (DNA): TGTGCCAGCAGTCTCGAATTGGGACAGCTTTACACCGGGGAGCTGTTTTTT. It is translated as CASSLELGQLYTGELFF. The rearrangement uses TRBV28 and TRBJ2-2; 7 bases fit TRBD1. The CDR3 has 17 residues. The V segment lost 5 bases and the J segment 3 bases; nucleotides outside the gene matches: 12. Per the germline V gene, CDR1 is MDHEN and CDR2 is SYDVKM.

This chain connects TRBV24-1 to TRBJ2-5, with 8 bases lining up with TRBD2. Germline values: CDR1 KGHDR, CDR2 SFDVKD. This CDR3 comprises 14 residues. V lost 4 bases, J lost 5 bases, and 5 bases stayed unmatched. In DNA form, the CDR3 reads TGTGCCACCAGTGAGACGGGGGGGCTGGAGACCCAGTACTTC. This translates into CATSETGGLETQYF.

The CDR3 sequence is CASSLGLADYNEQFF. The CDR3 nucleotides read TGTGCCAGCAGCTTGGGACTAGCGGACTACAATGAGCAGTTCTTC. V gene TRBV5-5 combines with J gene TRBJ2-1; 9 nucleotides match TRBD2. The CDR3 length is 15 residues. The junction had 1 base not matched to a gene; V was cut back by 0 bases and J by 3 bases. From germline, CDR1 is SGHKS and CDR2 YYEKEE (reference sequence).

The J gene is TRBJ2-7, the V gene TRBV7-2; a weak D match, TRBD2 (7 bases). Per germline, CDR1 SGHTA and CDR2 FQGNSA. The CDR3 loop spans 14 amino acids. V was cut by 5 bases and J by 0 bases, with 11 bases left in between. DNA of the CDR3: TGTGCCAGCAGCCAAGCGGGACACTCCTACGAGCAGTACTTC. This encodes CASSQAGHSYEQYF.

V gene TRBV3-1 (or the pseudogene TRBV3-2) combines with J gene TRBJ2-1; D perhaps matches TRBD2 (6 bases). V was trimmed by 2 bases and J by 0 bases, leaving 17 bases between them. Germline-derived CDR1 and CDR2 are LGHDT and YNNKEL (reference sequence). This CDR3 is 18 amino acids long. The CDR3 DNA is TGTGCCAGCAGCCAAACCCGAAGCGGGTGGAGCTCCTACAATGAGCAGTTCTTC. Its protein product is CASSQTRSGWSSYNEQFF.

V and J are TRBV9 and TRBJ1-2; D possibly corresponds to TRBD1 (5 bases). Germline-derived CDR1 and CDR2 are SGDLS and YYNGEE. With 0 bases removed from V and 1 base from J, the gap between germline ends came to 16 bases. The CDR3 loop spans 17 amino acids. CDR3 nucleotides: TGTGCCAGCAGCGTAGCAGACAGTCATACCATTAACTATGGCTACACCTTC. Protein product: CASSVADSHTINYGYTF.

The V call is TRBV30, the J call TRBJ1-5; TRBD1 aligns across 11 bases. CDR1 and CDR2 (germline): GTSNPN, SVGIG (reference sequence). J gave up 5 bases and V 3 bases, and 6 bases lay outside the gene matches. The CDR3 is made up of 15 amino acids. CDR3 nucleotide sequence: TGTGCCTGGAGCCCGGGACAGGGGGTGCATCAGCCCCAGCATTTT. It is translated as CAWSPGQGVHQPQHF. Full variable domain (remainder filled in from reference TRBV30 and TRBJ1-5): SQTIHQWPATLVQPVGSPLSLECTVEGTSNPNLYWYRQAAGRGLQLLFYSVGIGQISSEVPQNLSASRPQDRQFILSSKKLLLSDSGFYLCAWSPGQGVHQPQHFGDGTRLSIL.

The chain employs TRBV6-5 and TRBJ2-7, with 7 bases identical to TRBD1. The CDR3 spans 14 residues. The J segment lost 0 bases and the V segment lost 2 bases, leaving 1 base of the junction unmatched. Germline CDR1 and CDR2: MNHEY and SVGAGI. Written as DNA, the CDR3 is TGTGCCAGCAGTTACGGGACAGACTCCTACGAGCAGTACTTC. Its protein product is CASSYGTDSYEQYF.

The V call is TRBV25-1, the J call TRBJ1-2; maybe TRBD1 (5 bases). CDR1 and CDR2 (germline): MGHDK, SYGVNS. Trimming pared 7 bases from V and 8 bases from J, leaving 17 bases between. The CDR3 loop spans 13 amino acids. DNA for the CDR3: TGTGCCAGCACTCCCGAACGGGGGAGCGGCTACACCTTC. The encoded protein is CASTPERGSGYTF.

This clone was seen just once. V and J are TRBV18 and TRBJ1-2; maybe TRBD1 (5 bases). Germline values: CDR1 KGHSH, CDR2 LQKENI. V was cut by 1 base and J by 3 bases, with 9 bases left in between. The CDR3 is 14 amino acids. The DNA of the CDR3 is TGTGCCAGCTCACCACGCAGGGAGGACTATGGCTACACCTTC. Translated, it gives CASSPRREDYGYTF. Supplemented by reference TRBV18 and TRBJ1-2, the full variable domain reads NAGVMQNPRHLVRRRGQEARLRCSPMKGHSHVYWYRQLPEEGLKFMVYLQKENIIDESGMPKERFSAEFPKEGPSILRIQQVVRGDSAAYFCASSPRREDYGYTFGSGTRLTVV.

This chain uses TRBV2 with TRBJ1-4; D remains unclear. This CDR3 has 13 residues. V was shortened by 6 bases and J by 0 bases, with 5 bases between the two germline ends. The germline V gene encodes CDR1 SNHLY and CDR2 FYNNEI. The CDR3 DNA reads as TGTGCCAGCAGCCCAGCAACTAATGAAAAACTGTTTTTT. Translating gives CASSPATNEKLFF.

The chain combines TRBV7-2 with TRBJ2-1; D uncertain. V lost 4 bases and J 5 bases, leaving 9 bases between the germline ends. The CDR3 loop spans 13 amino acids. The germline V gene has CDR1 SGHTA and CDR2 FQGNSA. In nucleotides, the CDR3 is TGTGCCAGCAGCTCTAGGATCGACAATGAGCAGTTCTTC. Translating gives CASSSRIDNEQFF. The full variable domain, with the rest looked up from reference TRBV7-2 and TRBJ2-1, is GAGVSQSPSNKVTEKGKDVELRCDPISGHTALYWYRQSLGQGLEFLIYFQGNSAPDKSGLPSDRFSAERTGGSVSTLTIQRTQQEDSAVYLCASSSRIDNEQFFGPGTRLTVL.

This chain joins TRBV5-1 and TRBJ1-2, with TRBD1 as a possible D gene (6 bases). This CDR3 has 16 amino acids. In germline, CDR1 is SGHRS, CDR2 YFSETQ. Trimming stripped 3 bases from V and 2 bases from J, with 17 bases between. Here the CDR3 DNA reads TGCGCCAGCAGCTCCGGGGGGGCAGGGATAAACTATGGCTACACCTTC. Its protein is CASSSGGAGINYGYTF.

CDR3 amino acids: CASSNWAPLSNQPQHF. CDR3 DNA sequence: TGTGCCAGCAGTAATTGGGCCCCCCTTAGCAATCAGCCCCAGCATTTT. The V and J genes are TRBV28 and TRBJ1-5; D ambiguous. The CDR3 extends over 16 amino acids. V was clipped by 5 bases and J by 0 bases, with 14 bases between them. CDR1 is MDHEN, CDR2 SYDVKM, per germline.

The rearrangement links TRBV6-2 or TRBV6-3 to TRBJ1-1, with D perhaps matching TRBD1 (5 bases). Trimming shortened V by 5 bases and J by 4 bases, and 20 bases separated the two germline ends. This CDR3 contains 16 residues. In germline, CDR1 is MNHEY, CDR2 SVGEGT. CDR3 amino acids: CASSTTGTGRGTEAFF. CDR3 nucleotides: TGTGCCAGCAGTACAACCGGGACCGGGAGAGGCACTGAAGCTTTCTTT.

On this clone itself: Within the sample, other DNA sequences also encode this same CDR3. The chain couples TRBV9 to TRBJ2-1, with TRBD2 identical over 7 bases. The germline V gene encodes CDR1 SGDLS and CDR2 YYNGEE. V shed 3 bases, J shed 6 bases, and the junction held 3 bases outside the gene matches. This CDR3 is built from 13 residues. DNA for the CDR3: TGTGCCAGCAGCGGGACTAGTCGCAATGAGCAGTTCTTC. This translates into CASSGTSRNEQFF.